This T cell receptor (beta chain) was profiled in a study of neurological immune-mediated disorders. Every sequencing run generated in excess of 180 million TCR-beta sequences. These sequences covered 15-18 subjects. A single record per CDR3 protein comes from TCRdb applying MiXCR to the 5' RACE reads. The sample consists of 55,000 to 70,000 distinct CDR3 sequences, roughly 3.1% of them appearing once. Many counts were recorded for this clonotype. Where libraries were unsorted, they were derived from 2 million PBMCs stored at -80 degrees C. The junction had 4 bases not matched to a gene; V was cut back by 0 bases and J by 5 bases. Germline CDR1 is LGHNA and CDR2 is YNFKEQ. CDR3 length equals 16 residues.

The V call is TRBV4-2, the J call TRBJ1-4; 9 positions agree with TRBD1. The sequenced material came from PBMCs. This receptor was obtained from a woman aged 45-59 years with multiple sclerosis. The CDR3 here is CASSQDPGTGNEKLFF. The CDR3 region has the DNA TGTGCCAGCAGCCAAGACCCCGGGACAGGGAATGAAAAACTGTTTTTT.